This is a list of T cell receptor beta chains from one sample in a study of T cells after yellow fever vaccination. A single record per CDR3 protein comes from TCRdb applying MiXCR to the 5' RACE reads. Of hundreds of thousands of distinct CDR3 sequences listed, approximately 12% were seen once; the top ten hold 2.5% to 3.5%. Sequenced material: CD4+ T cells sorted from PBMCs, taken 15 days after the yellow fever booster vaccination. The receptor set was obtained from a man between 18 and 29 years old who received the YFV17D yellow fever vaccine. CDR3s leave out the opening cysteine and the closing phenylalanine or tryptophan. Not all rows give a size; the values are once, few, many and, for expanded clones, a class.

-	TRBV7-8	TRBJ2-5	ASSFVTETQY
-	TRBV18	TRBJ2-3	ASLVTSGDTDTQY
many	TRBV5-1	TRBJ2-3	ASSLEGRTDTQY
-	TRBV12-3/TRBV12-4	TRBJ2-1	ASSLAWSRGEQF
-	TRBV5-1	TRBJ1-1	ASRIDPNTEAF
-	TRBV12-5	TRBJ2-6	ASGPPRGGRGANVLT
few	TRBV7-2	TRBJ1-1	ASSLVGQSNTEAF
few	TRBV5-4	TRBJ2-3	ASSSRTGWGTDTQY
few	TRBV7-9	TRBJ2-3	ASSFSGGTSTDTQY
few	TRBV6-2/TRBV6-3	TRBJ2-5	ARGSAGETQY
-	TRBV6-2/TRBV6-3	TRBJ2-3	ASSGAGAGADTQY
-	TRBV11-2	TRBJ2-1	ASSTLQGSTYNEQF
few	TRBV30	TRBJ2-2	AWRDSGRNTGELF
-	TRBV19	TRBJ2-1	ASSFTPAAPREQF
few	TRBV6-5	TRBJ1-2	ASSYYGLYGYT
-	TRBV5-1	TRBJ1-4	ASSYGDLGKLF